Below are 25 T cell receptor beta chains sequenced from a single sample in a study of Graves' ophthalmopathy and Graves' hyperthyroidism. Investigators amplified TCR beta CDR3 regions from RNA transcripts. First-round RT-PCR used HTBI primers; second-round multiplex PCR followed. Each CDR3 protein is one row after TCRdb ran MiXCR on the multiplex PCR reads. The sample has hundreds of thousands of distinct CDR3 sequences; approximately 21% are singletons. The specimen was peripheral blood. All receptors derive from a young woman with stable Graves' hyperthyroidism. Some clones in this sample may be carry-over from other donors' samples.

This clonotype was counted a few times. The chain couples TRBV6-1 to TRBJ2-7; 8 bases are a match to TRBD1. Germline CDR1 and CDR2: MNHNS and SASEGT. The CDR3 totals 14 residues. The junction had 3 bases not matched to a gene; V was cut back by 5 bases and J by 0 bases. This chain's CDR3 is CASSPGQDSYEQYF. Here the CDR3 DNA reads TGTGCCAGCAGTCCGGGACAGGACTCCTACGAGCAGTACTTC.

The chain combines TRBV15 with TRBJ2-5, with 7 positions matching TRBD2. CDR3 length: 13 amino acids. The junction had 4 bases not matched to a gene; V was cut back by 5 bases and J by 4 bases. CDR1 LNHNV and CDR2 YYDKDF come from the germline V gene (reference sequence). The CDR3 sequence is CATSGAGVETQYF. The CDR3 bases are TGTGCCACCAGCGGGGCGGGAGTAGAGACCCAGTACTTC.

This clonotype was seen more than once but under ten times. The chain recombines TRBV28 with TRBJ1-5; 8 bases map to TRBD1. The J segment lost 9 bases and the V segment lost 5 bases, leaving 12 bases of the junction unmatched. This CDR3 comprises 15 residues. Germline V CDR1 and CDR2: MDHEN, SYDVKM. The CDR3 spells CASSPGGQGRGPQHF. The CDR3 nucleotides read TGTGCCAGCAGTCCGGGCGGACAGGGAAGAGGGCCCCAGCATTTT. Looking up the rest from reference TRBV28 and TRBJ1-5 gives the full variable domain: DVKVTQSSRYLVKRTGEKVFLECVQDMDHENMFWYRQDPGLGLRLIYFSYDVKMKEKGDIPEGYSVSREKKERFSLILESASTNQTSMYLCASSPGGQGRGPQHFGDGTRLSIL.

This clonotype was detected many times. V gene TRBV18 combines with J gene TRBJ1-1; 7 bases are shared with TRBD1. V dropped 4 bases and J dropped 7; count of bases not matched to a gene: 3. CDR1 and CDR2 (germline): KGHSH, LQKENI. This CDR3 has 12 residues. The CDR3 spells CASSLRQGEAFF. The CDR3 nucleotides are TGTGCCAGCTCACTTCGACAGGGTGAAGCTTTCTTT.

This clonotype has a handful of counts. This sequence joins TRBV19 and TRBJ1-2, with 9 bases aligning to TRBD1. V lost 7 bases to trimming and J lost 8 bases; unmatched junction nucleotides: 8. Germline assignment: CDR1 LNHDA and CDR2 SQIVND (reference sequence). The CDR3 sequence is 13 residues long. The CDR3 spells CASMGQGGGGYTF. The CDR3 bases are TGTGCCAGTATGGGACAGGGCGGAGGGGGCTACACCTTC.

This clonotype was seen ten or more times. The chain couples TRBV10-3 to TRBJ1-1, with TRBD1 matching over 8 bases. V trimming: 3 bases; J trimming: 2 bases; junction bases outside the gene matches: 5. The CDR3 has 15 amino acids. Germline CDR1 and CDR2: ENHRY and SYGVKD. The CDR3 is CAISDYDRGNTEAFF. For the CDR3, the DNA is TGTGCCATCAGTGATTATGACAGGGGTAACACTGAAGCTTTCTTT.

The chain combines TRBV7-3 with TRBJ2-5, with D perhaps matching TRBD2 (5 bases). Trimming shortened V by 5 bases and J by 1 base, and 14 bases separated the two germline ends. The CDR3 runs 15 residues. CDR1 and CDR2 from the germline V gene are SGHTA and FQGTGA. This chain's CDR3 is CASSKAGGIQETQYF. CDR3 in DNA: TGTGCCAGCAGCAAAGCAGGAGGAATCCAAGAGACCCAGTACTTC.

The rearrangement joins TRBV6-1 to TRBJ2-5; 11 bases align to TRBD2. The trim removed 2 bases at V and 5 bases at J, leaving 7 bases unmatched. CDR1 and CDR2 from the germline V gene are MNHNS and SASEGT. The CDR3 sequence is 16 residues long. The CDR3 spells CASSELLAGGRETQYF. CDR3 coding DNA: TGTGCCAGCAGTGAACTTTTAGCGGGGGGGCGGGAGACCCAGTACTTC.

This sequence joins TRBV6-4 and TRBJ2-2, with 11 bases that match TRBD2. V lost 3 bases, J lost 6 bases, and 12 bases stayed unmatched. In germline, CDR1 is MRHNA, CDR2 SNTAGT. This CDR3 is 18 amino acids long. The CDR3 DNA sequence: TGTGCCAGCAGTGATTCCTCACTAGCGGGAGAGATGTCCGGGGAGCTGTTTTTT. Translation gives CASSDSSLAGEMSGELFF.

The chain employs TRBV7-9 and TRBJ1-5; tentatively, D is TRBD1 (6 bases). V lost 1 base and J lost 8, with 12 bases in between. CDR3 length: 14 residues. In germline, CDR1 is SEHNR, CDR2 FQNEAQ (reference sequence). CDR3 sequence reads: CASSLGRGWEPQHF. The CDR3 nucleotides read TGTGCCAGCAGCTTAGGCAGGGGTTGGGAGCCCCAGCATTTT. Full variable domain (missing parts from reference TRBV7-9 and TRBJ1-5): DTGVSQNPRHKITKRGQNVTFRCDPISEHNRLYWYRQTLGQGPEFLTYFQNEAQLEKSRLLSDRFSAERPKGSFSTLEIQRTEQGDSAMYLCASSLGRGWEPQHFGDGTRLSIL.

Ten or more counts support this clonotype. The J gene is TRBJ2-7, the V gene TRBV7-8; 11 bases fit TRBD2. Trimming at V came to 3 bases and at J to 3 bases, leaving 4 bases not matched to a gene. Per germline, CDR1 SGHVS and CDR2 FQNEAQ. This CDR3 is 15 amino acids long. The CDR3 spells CASSFRTSGYYEQYF. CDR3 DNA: TGTGCCAGCAGCTTTAGGACTAGCGGGTACTACGAGCAGTACTTC.

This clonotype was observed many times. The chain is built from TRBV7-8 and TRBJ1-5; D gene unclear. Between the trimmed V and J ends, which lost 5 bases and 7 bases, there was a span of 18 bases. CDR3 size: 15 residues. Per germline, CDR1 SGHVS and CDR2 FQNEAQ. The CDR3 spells CASSPGRWVRQPQHF. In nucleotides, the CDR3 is TGTGCCAGCAGCCCCGGCAGGTGGGTTAGGCAGCCCCAGCATTTT.

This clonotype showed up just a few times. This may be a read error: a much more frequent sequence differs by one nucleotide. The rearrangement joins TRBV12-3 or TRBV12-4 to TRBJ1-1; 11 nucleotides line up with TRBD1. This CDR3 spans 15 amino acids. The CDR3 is CASSTGTGGTAETFF. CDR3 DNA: TGTGCCAGCAGCACCGGGACAGGGGGGACCGCTGAAACTTTCTTT.

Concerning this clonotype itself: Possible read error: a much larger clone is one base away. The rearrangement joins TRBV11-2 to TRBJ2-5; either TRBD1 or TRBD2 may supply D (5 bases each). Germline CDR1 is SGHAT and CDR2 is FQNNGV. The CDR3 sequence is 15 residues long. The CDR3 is CASSFRGRRQETRYF. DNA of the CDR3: TGTGCCAGCAGCTTCCGGGGACGGCGCCAAGAGACCCGGTACTTC. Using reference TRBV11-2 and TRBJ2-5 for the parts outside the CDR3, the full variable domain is EAGVAQSPRYKIIEKRQSVAFWCNPISGHATLYWYQQILGQGPKLLIQFQNNGVVDDSQLPKDRFSAERLKGVDSTLKIQPAKLEDSAVYLCASSFRGRRQETRYFGPGTRLLVL.

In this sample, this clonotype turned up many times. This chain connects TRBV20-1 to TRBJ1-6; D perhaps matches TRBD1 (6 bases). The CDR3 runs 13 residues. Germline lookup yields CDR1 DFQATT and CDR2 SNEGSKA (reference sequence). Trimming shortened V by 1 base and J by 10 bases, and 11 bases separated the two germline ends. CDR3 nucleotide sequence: TGCAGTGCTAGAGGGCTGGGGGGCTCACCCCTCCACTTT. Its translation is CSARGLGGSPLHF.

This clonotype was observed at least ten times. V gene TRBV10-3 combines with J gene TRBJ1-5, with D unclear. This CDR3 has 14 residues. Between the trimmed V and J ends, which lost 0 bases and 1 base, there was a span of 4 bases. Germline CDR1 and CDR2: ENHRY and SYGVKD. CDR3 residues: CAISESPSNQPQHF. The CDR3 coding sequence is TGTGCCATCAGTGAGTCCCCCAGCAATCAGCCCCAGCATTTT.

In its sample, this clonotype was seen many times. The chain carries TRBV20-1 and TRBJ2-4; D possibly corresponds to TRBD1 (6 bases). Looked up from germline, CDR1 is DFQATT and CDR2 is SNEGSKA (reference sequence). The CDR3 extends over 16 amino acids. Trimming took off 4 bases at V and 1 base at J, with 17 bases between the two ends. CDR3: CSAKDSRVGAKNIQYF. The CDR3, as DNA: TGCAGTGCTAAGGACAGCCGCGTTGGGGCCAAAAACATTCAGTACTTC.

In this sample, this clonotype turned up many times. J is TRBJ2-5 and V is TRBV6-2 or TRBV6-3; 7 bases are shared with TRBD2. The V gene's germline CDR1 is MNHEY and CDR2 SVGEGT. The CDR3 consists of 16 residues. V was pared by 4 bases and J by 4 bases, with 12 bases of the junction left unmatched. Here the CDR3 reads CASSSGPRGVGETQYF. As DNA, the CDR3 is TGTGCCAGCAGTTCAGGCCCTCGGGGGGTGGGAGAGACCCAGTACTTC.

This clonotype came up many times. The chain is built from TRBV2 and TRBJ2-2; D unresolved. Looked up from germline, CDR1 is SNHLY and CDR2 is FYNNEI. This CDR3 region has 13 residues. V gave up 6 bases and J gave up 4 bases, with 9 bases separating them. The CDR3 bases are TGTGCCAGCAGCCCCCTTATCACCGGGGAGCTGTTTTTT. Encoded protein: CASSPLITGELFF. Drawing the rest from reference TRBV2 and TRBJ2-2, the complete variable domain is EPEVTQTPSHQVTQMGQEVILRCVPISNHLYFYWYRQILGQKVEFLVSFYNNEISEKSEIFDDQFSVERPDGSNFTLKIRSTKLEDSAMYFCASSPLITGELFFGEGSRLTVL.

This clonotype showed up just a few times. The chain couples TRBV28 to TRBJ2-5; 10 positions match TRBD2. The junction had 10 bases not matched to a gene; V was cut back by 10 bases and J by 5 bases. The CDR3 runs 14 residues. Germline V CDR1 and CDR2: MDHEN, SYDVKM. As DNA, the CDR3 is TGTGCCACCAAAAGCGGGGGGGCATTTGAGACCCAGTACTTC. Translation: CATKSGGAFETQYF.

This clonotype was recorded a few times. In DNA, the CDR3 is TGTGCCAGCTCATATCTGACAGAATCTGGAAACACCATATATTTT. It translates to CASSYLTESGNTIYF. The rearrangement uses TRBV18 and TRBJ1-3, with D possibly matching TRBD1 (5 bases). Germline V gene data show CDR1 as KGHSH and CDR2 as LQKENI. Trimming took off 5 bases at V and 1 base at J, with 12 bases between the two ends. This CDR3 contains 15 residues.

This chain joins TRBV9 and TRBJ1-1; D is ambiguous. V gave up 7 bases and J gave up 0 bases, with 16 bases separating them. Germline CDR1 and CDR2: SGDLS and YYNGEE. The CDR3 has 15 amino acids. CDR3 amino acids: CASSRDGSMNTEAFF. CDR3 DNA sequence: TGTGCCAGCTCCCGTGACGGGAGCATGAACACTGAAGCTTTCTTT.

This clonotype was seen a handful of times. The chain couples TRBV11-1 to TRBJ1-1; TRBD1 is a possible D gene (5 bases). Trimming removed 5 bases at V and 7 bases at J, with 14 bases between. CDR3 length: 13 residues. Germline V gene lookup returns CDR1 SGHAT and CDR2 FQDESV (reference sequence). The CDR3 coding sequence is TGTGCCAGCAGCCCACGGCAGGGAGGTGAAGCTTTCTTT. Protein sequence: CASSPRQGGEAFF.

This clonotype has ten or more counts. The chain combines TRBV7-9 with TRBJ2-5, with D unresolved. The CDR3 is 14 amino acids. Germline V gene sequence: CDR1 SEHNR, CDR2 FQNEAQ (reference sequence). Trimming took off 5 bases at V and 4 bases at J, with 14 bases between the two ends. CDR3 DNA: TGTGCCAGCAGCCCCCGATCGATCGGAGAGACCCAGTACTTC. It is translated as CASSPRSIGETQYF.

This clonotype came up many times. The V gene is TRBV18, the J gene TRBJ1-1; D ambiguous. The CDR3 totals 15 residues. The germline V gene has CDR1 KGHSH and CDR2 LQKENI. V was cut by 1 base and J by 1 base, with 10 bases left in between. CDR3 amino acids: CASSPRAAPNTEAFF. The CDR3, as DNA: TGTGCCAGCTCACCACGGGCAGCCCCGAACACTGAAGCTTTCTTT.